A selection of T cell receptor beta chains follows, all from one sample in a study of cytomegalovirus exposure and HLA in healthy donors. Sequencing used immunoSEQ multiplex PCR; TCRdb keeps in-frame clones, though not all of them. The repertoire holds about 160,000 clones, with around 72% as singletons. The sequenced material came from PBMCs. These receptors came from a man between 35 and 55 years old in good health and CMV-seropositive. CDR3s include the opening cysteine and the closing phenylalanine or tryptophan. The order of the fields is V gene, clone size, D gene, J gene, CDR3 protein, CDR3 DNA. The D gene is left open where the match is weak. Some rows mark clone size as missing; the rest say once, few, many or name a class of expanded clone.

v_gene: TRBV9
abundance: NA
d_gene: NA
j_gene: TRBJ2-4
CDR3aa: CASSVAAGKGIQYF
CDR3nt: TGTGCCAGCAGCGTAGCTGCGGGGAAGGGCATTCAGTACTTC

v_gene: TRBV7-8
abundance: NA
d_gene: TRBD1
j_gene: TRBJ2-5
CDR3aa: CASSADRGRSETQYF
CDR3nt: TGTGCCAGCAGCGCGGACAGGGGGCGGTCGGAGACCCAGTACTTC

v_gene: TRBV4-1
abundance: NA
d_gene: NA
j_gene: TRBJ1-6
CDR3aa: CASSQEAGVTYNSPLHF
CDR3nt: TGCGCCAGCAGCCAAGAAGCCGGGGTCACCTATAATTCACCCCTCCACTTT

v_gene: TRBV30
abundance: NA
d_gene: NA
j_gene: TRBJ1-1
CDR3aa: CAWSVDGSRMEAFF
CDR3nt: TGTGCCTGGAGTGTAGATGGGAGCCGCATGGAAGCTTTCTTT

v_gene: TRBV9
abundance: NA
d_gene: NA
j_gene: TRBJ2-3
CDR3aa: CASSVESPTDTQYF
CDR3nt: TGTGCCAGCAGCGTTGAGTCACCCACAGATACGCAGTATTTT

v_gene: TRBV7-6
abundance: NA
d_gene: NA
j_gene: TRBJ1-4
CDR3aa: CASSSAPSIRQPVF
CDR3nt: TGTGCCAGCAGTTCCGCTCCCTCTATCCGCCAACCGGTTTTT

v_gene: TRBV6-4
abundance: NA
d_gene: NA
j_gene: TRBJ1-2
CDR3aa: CASSLRGGADYGYTF
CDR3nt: TGTGCCAGCAGTCTGCGGGGGGGCGCTGACTATGGCTACACCTTC

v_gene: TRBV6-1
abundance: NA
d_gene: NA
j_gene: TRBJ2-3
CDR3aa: CASSDPSTDTQYF
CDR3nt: TGTGCCAGCAGTGACCCTAGCACAGATACGCAGTATTTT

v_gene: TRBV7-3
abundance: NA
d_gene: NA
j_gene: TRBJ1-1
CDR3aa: CASSVGHQNTEAFF
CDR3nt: TGTGCCAGCAGCGTGGGACACCAGAACACTGAAGCTTTCTTT

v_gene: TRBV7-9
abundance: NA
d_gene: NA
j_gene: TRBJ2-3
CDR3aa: CASSPIRSRVDSTDTQYF
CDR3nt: TGTGCCAGCAGCCCTATTCGGTCCCGGGTCGATAGCACAGATACGCAGTATTTT

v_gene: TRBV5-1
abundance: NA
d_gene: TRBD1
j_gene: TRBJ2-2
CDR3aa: CASSFRDRNTGELFF
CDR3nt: TGCGCCAGCAGCTTCCGGGACAGGAACACCGGGGAGCTGTTTTTT

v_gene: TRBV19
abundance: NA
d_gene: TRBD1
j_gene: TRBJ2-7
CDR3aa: CASSLYRDSSYEQYF
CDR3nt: TGTGCCAGTAGTTTATACCGGGACAGCTCCTACGAGCAGTACTTC

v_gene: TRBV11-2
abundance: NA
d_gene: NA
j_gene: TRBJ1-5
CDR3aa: CASSPTLSNQPQHF
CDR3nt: TGTGCCAGCAGCCCCACTCTAAGCAATCAGCCCCAGCATTTT

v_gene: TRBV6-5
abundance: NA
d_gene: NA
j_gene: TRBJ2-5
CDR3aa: CASSYFAQGRETQYF
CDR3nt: TGTGCCAGCAGTTACTTCGCGCAGGGCCGGGAGACCCAGTACTTC

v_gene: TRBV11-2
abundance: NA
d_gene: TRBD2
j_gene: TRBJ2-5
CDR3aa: CASSLLAGRETQYF
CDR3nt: TGTGCCAGCAGCCTCCTAGCGGGGCGAGAGACCCAGTACTTC

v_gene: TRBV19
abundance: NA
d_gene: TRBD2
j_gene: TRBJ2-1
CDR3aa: CASGLLAGGNNEQFF
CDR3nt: TGTGCCAGTGGCCTCCTCGCGGGGGGAAACAATGAGCAGTTCTTC

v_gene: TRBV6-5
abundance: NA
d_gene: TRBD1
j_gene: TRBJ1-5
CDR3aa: CASSKTGGSQPQHF
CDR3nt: TGTGCCAGCAGTAAAACAGGGGGAAGTCAGCCCCAGCATTTT

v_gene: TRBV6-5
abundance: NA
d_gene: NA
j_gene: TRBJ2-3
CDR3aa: CASSYYRAGRTDTQYF
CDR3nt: TGTGCCAGCAGTTACTATCGGGCAGGGAGGACAGATACGCAGTATTTT

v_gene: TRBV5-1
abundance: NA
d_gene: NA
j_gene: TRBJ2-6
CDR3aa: CASSSPKAGIRLSGANVLTF
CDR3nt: TGCGCCAGCAGCTCACCAAAGGCAGGGATAAGGCTCTCTGGGGCCAACGTCCTGACTTTC

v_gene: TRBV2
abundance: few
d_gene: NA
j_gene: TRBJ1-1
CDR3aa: CASRLDKGAEAFF
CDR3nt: TGTGCCAGCAGACTAGACAAGGGCGCTGAAGCTTTCTTT

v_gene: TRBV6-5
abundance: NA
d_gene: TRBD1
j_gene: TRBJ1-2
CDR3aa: CASRRDRGLTGGYTF
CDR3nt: TGTGCCAGCAGGCGGGACAGGGGATTAACAGGCGGCTACACCTTC

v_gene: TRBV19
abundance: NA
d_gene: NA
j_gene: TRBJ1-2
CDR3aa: CASSIDSSYGYTF
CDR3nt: TGTGCCAGCAGTATCGACAGTAGCTATGGCTACACCTTC

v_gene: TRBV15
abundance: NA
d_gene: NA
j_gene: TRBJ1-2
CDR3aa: CATSRDLEADRTNYGYTF
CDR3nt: TGTGCCACCAGCAGAGATTTAGAGGCAGACCGGACTAACTATGGCTACACCTTC

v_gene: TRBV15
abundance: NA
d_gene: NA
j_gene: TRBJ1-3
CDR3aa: CATSRAEGFRNTIYF
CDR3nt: TGTGCCACCAGCAGAGCGGAGGGGTTCCGAAACACCATATATTTT

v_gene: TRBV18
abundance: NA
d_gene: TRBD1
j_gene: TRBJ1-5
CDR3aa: CASSPDRADQPQHF
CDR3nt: TGTGCCAGCTCACCCGACAGGGCGGATCAGCCCCAGCATTTT

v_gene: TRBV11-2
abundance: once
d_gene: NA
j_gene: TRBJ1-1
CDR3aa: CASSLDRKPGAFF
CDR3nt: TGTGCCAGCAGCTTAGATCGTAAGCCCGGAGCTTTCTTT

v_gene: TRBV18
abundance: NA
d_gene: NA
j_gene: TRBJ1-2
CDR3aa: CASSVDRQYGYTF
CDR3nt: TGTGCCAGCTCAGTTGACAGGCAGTATGGCTACACCTTC

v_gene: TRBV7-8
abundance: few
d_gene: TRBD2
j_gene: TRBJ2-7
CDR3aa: CASSSRSRLAPTYEQYF
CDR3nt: TGTGCCAGCAGCTCCCGGAGCCGACTAGCGCCCACCTACGAGCAGTACTTC

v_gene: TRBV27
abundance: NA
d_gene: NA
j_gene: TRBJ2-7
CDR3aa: CASSLAGAHEQYF
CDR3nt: TGTGCCAGCAGTTTGGCAGGGGCCCACGAGCAGTACTTC

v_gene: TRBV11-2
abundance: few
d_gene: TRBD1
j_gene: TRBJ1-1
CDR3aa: CASSLRAGGMNTEAFF
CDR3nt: TGTGCCAGCAGCTTAAGAGCAGGGGGGATGAACACTGAAGCTTTCTTT

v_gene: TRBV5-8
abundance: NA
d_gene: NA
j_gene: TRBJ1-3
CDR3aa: CASSRWSGNTIYF
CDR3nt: TGTGCCAGCAGCCGGTGGTCTGGAAACACCATATATTTT

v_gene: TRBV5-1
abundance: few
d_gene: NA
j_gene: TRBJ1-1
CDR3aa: CASSLAGMVDSGAFF
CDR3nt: TGCGCCAGCAGCTTGGCCGGGATGGTGGACTCGGGAGCTTTCTTT

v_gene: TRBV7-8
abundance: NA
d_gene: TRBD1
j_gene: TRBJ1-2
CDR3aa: CASSPRTGLPLGYTF
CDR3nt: TGTGCCAGCAGCCCTCGGACAGGGTTGCCCCTGGGCTACACCTTC

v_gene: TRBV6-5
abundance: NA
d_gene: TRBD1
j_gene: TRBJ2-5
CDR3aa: CASSIGRGHQETQYF
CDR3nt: TGTGCCAGCAGTATCGGCAGGGGGCACCAAGAGACCCAGTACTTC

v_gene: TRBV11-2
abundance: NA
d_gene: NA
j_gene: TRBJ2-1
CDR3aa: CASSRYRVNEQFF
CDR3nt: TGTGCCAGCAGTCGATACAGGGTAAATGAGCAGTTCTTC

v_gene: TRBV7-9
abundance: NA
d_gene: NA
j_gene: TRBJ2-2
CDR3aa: CASSSFIGGELFF
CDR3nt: TGTGCCAGCAGCTCCTTTATCGGCGGGGAGCTGTTTTTT

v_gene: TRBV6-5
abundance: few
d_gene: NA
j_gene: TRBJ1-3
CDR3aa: CASSPLATSGNTIYF
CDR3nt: TGTGCCAGCAGTCCTTTAGCTACCTCTGGAAACACCATATATTTT

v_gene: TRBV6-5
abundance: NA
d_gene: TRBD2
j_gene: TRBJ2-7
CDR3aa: CASSYVTMGRAGEQYF
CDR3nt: TGTGCCAGCAGTTACGTCACCATGGGGAGGGCCGGCGAGCAGTACTTC

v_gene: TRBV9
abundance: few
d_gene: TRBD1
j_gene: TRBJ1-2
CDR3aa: CASSVGSDRGRAGNYGYTF
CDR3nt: TGTGCCAGCAGCGTAGGGAGCGACAGGGGGCGCGCGGGCAACTATGGCTACACCTTC

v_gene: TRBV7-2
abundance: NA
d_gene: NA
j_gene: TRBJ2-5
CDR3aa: CASSLARQQETQYF
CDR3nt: TGTGCCAGCAGCTTAGCGAGGCAACAAGAGACCCAGTACTTC

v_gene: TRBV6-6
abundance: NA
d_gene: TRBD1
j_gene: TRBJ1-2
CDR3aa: CASWGQGFNYGYTF
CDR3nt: TGTGCCAGCTGGGGACAGGGATTTAACTATGGCTACACCTTC

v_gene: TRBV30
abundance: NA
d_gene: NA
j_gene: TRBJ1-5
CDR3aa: CAWSFSVSNQPQHF
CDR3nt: TGTGCCTGGAGTTTCTCAGTTAGCAATCAGCCCCAGCATTTT

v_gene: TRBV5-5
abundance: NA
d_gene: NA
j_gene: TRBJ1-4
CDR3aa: CASSLPTDPNEKLFF
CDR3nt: TGTGCCAGCAGCCTTCCGACAGACCCTAATGAAAAACTGTTTTTT

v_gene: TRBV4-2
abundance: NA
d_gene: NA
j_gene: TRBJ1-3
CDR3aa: CASSQDNGSGNTIYF
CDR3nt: TGTGCCAGCAGCCAAGATAACGGCTCTGGAAACACCATATATTTT

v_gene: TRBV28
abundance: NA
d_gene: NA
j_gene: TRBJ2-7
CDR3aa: CASGRESYEQYF
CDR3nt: TGTGCCAGCGGGCGAGAGTCCTACGAGCAGTACTTC

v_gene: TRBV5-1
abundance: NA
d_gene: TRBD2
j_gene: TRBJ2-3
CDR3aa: CASSLSGGQGDTQYF
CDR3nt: TGCGCCAGCAGCTTAAGCGGGGGCCAAGGGGATACGCAGTATTTT

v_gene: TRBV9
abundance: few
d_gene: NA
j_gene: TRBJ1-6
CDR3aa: CASSVGGNNSPLHF
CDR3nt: TGTGCCAGCAGCGTAGGCGGAAATAATTCACCCCTCCACTTT